This entry features one TCR beta chain sequence. Its antigen remains unknown. This record belongs to a study of CD8 T cells in Susac syndrome. From blood CD8+ and CD4+ T cells, TCR beta sequences were generated. The multiple sclerosis control cohort comprised treatment-naive individuals presenting with stable or active relapsing-remitting disease. Reverse transcription of about 0.5 to 1 ug RNA was carried out with random hexamers. In TCRdb, the immunoSEQ multiplex PCR reads were re-called with MiXCR into one record per CDR3 protein. The data hold about 440,000 distinct CDR3 sequences, with 75% to 90% observed a single time. Study results and limitations: Individuals included in the TCR sequencing and HLA analysis were acknowledged by the study to be relatively few in number.

The CDR3 runs to 14 residues. Trimming removed 2 bases at V and 4 bases at J, with 11 bases between. Germline V gives CDR1 SEHNR, CDR2 FQNEAQ (reference sequence). Sequenced material: CD8+ T cells from PBMCs. The TCR comes from a human donor with multiple sclerosis. This chain connects TRBV7-9 to TRBJ1-2; D may be TRBD1 (6 bases). CDR3 DNA: TGTGCCAGCAGCTTATCCAGGGGAGTCTATGGCTACACCTTC. Its protein is CASSLSRGVYGYTF. The full variable domain, with the rest looked up from reference TRBV7-9 and TRBJ1-2, is DTGVSQNPRHKITKRGQNVTFRCDPISEHNRLYWYRQTLGQGPEFLTYFQNEAQLEKSRLLSDRFSAERPKGSFSTLEIQRTEQGDSAMYLCASSLSRGVYGYTFGSGTRLTVV.